The next 17 T cell receptor beta chains were all read from a single sample in a study of shared clonotypes between healthy human individuals. Only in-frame clones appear in the TCRdb table, and some are missing; sequencing was by immunoSEQ multiplex PCR. The table includes 300,000 or so clones, 74% detected once. The sample consisted of memory CD4+ T cells sorted from blood. Stated subset: CD45RA-negative fraction. Receptor source: a man aged 25 to 45 in good health.

This clone appeared once. A read error may account for a junction end that differs from germline. V and J are TRBV6-1 and TRBJ1-1, with 7 bases identical to TRBD1. This CDR3 has 17 amino acids. Germline CDR1 and CDR2: MNHNS and SASEGT. The CDR3 nucleotides read TGCGCCAGCAGTGATTTCAAGGGACAGCGAGGAGGAACTGAAGCTTTCTTT. It codes for CASSDFKGQRGGTEAFF.

The chain is built from TRBV18 and TRBJ2-5; TRBD2 agrees at 7 bases. Germline V gene lookup returns CDR1 KGHSH and CDR2 LQKENI. V lost 5 bases and J lost 6; bases outside the gene matches: 12. This CDR3 has 15 residues. The CDR3 is CASSTSGLMRQTQYF. CDR3 nucleotides: TGTGCCAGCTCAACTTCGGGACTAATGAGGCAGACCCAGTACTTC.

The chain employs TRBV10-1 and TRBJ2-3; 7 bases match TRBD2. Per the germline V gene, CDR1 is WNHNN and CDR2 is SYGVQD (reference sequence). V was clipped by 2 bases and J by 2 bases; unmatched bases: 10. The length of the CDR3 is 17 residues. DNA for the CDR3: TGCGCCAGCAGTGAGCTAGCGGATTTCACGTTCACAGATACGCAGTATTTT. It translates to CASSELADFTFTDTQYF.

The table lists this clone with many counts. This rearrangement joins TRBV4-3 to TRBJ2-3; 7 nucleotides align to TRBD2. The CDR3 has 15 residues. Trimming took 1 base from V and 6 from J; bases not matched to a gene: 7. The germline CDR1 and CDR2 sequences are LGHNA and YSLEER. DNA of the CDR3: TGCGCCAGCAGCCAAGGGGAGCGGGATGGCGATACGCAGTATTTT. This codes for CASSQGERDGDTQYF.

This clone appeared a few times. J is TRBJ1-1 and V is TRBV18; 7 nucleotides match TRBD1. The CDR3 is 18 amino acids. V shed 3 bases, J shed 1 base, and the junction held 14 bases outside the gene matches. CDR1 KGHSH and CDR2 LQKENI come from the germline V gene. CDR3: CASSPDFGQGGRNTEAFF. Here the CDR3 DNA reads TGTGCCAGCTCACCGGATTTCGGGCAGGGGGGTAGGAACACTGAAGCTTTCTTT.

This clone came up a few times. The chain combines TRBV19 with TRBJ1-1, with D hard to call. The CDR3 loop spans 14 amino acids. V was pared by 3 bases and J by 3 bases, with 11 bases between. Germline V gene lookup returns CDR1 LNHDA and CDR2 SQIVND (reference sequence). CDR3 amino acids: CASSIRGLHTEAFF. In DNA, the CDR3 is TGTGCCAGTAGTATTCGGGGTTTGCACACTGAAGCTTTCTTT.

V is TRBV29-1 and J is TRBJ2-7; possibly TRBD1 or TRBD2 for D (7 bases each). The CDR3 has 12 residues. With 4 bases removed from V and 6 bases from J, the gap between germline ends came to 13 bases. CDR1 and CDR2 from the germline V gene are SQVTM and ANQGSEA. CDR3: CSVAPGGGEQYF. Here the CDR3 DNA reads TGCAGCGTTGCACCAGGGGGGGGCGAGCAGTACTTC.

The V and J genes are TRBV25-1 and TRBJ1-2; no clear D gene. Germline CDR1 reads MGHDK; CDR2 reads SYGVNS. The CDR3 totals 14 residues. V was shortened by 1 base and J by 8 bases, with 14 bases between the two germline ends. For the CDR3, the DNA is TGTGCCAGCAGTGAATTTTCGATTGGAGGAGGCTACACCTTC. This translates into CASSEFSIGGGYTF.

This chain uses TRBV4-2 with TRBJ2-7, with D hard to call. Germline lookup yields CDR1 LGHNA and CDR2 YNFKEQ. Trimming took off 1 base at V and 0 bases at J, with 10 bases between the two ends. The CDR3 sequence is 15 residues long. The CDR3 bases are TGTGCCAGCAGCCAAGGGGTAGGGAACTCCTACGAGCAGTACTTC. It yields the protein CASSQGVGNSYEQYF.

The chain uses TRBV18 and TRBJ2-7; D is uncertain. CDR3 length equals 13 residues. Trimming pared 2 bases from V and 3 bases from J, leaving 8 bases between. Germline-derived CDR1 and CDR2 are KGHSH and LQKENI. Here the CDR3 DNA reads TGTGCCAGCTCACCAAATAAGGGCTACGAGCAGTACTTC. Protein: CASSPNKGYEQYF.

This clone was counted a few times. V is TRBV7-8 and J is TRBJ2-5; the D is unclear. Germline-derived CDR1 and CDR2 are SGHVS and FQNEAQ. The CDR3 extends over 14 amino acids. The V and J ends lost 5 bases and 4 bases respectively, with 14 bases between them. CDR3 amino acids: CASSRRGNSETQYF. CDR3 nucleotides: TGTGCCAGCAGCCGCCGTGGGAATTCAGAGACCCAGTACTTC.

The table lists this clone with a few counts. The chain recombines TRBV29-1 with TRBJ2-5; 12 bases map to TRBD2. The germline V gene encodes CDR1 SQVTM and CDR2 ANQGSEA. V was clipped by 7 bases and J by 11 bases; unmatched bases: 8. This CDR3 spans 12 amino acids. DNA for the CDR3: TGCAGCGCCGACGGACTAGCGGGAACTCAGTACTTC. It specifies CSADGLAGTQYF.

This chain connects TRBV5-1 to TRBJ2-3, with 8 bases that match TRBD1. V lost 3 bases and J lost 5; bases outside the gene matches: 11. CDR3 length equals 16 residues. Germline-derived CDR1 and CDR2 are SGHRS and YFSETQ. The CDR3 region is CASSSTGAASIDTQYF. In DNA, the CDR3 is TGCGCCAGCAGCTCGACAGGGGCCGCCTCTATAGATACGCAGTATTTT.

The chain joins TRBV7-7 to TRBJ2-3, with 9 bases that match TRBD2. This CDR3 has 15 amino acids. Germline CDR1 SSHAT, CDR2 FNYEAQ (reference sequence). V shed 3 bases, J shed 2 bases, and the junction held 3 bases outside the gene matches. Here the CDR3 DNA reads TGTGCCAGCAGCTTGACTAGCGGTCCCACAGATACGCAGTATTTT. Encoded protein: CASSLTSGPTDTQYF.

V gene TRBV28 combines with J gene TRBJ2-7; 10 bases are a match to TRBD2. V shed 6 bases, J shed 4 bases, and the junction held 12 bases outside the gene matches. The CDR3 spans 16 residues. CDR1 and CDR2 from the germline V gene are MDHEN and SYDVKM. The CDR3 bases are TGTGCCAGCAGCCCCCTTAAACTAGCGGGACTATACGAGCAGTACTTC. Amino acid sequence: CASSPLKLAGLYEQYF. The whole variable domain, filled in from reference TRBV28 and TRBJ2-7, reads DVKVTQSSRYLVKRTGEKVFLECVQDMDHENMFWYRQDPGLGLRLIYFSYDVKMKEKGDIPEGYSVSREKKERFSLILESASTNQTSMYLCASSPLKLAGLYEQYFGPGTRLTVT.

Notes on this clone: A read error is possible here, since a much larger clone lies one base away. The chain couples TRBV6-1 to TRBJ2-2; D possibly corresponds to TRBD2 (6 bases). CDR1 is MNHNS and CDR2 is SASEGT in the germline V gene. CDR3 length: 13 residues. The ends were cut back, 6 bases at V and 7 bases at J, with 12 bases in the middle. The CDR3 nucleotides read TGTGCCAGCAGACGTGGGACTGACGGGGAGCTGTTTTTT. Its protein product is CASRRGTDGELFF.

The chain has TRBV2 and TRBJ2-5; no definite D call. CDR1 and CDR2 from the germline V gene are SNHLY and FYNNEI. The CDR3 extends over 10 amino acids. V lost 3 bases, J lost 6 bases, and 2 bases lay in between. The CDR3 nucleotides read TGTGCCAGCAGTGAGCAGACCCAGTACTTC. The encoded protein is CASSEQTQYF.